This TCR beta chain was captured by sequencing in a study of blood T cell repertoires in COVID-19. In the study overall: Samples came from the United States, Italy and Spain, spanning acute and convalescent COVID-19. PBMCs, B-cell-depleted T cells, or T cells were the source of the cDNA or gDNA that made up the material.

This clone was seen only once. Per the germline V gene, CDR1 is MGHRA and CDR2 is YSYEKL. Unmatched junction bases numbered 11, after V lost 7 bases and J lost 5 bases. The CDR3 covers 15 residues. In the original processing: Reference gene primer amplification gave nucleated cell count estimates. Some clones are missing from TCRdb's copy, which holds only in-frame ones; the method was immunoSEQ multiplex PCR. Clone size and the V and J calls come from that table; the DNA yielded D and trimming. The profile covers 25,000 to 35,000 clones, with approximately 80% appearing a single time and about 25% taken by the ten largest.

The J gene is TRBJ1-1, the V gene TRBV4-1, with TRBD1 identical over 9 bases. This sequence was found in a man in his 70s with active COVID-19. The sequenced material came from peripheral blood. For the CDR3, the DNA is TGCGCCAGCATTCCCCCGACAGGGGGTAGGACTGAAGCTTTCTTT. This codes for CASIPPTGGRTEAFF.